This T cell receptor beta chain is drawn from a study of identical twins. The ends were cut back, 0 bases at V and 1 base at J, with 16 bases in the middle. CDR1 and CDR2 (germline): DFQATT, SNEGSKA (reference sequence). The CDR3 spans 17 residues. TCRdb re-called the 5' RACE reads through MiXCR, storing one row per CDR3 protein. The top ten clones hold 1.6% of a sample with approximately 680,000 distinct CDR3 sequences, about 7.1% of them seen once. The data were also submitted as part of a second study, on yellow fever vaccine responses in identical twins.

The chain employs TRBV20-1 and TRBJ2-1, with D perhaps matching TRBD2 (6 bases). The origin of this receptor is a woman aged 18-35 years in good health. What was sequenced was PBMCs. The CDR3: CSARDSGGEASYNEQFF. Here the CDR3 DNA reads TGCAGTGCTAGAGATTCTGGCGGGGAGGCATCCTACAATGAGCAGTTCTTC.